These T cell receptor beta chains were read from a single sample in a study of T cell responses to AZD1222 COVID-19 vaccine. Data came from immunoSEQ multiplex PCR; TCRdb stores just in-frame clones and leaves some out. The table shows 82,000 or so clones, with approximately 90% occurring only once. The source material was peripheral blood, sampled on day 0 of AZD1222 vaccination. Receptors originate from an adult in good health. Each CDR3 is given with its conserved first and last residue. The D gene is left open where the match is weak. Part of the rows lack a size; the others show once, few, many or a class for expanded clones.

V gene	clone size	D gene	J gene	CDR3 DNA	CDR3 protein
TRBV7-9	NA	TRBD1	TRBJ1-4	TGTGCCAGCAGCCCCCAGGGGGCGATAACTAATGAAAAACTGTTTTTT	CASSPQGAITNEKLFF
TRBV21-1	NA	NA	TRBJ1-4	TGTGCCACCCCGGGGAGCAACTATGCAACTAATGAAAAACTGTTTTTT	CATPGSNYATNEKLFF
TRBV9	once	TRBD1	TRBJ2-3	TGTGCCAGCAGCCTCCGGGGGACAGGGGCCCTTTCCACAGATACGCAGTATTTT	CASSLRGTGALSTDTQYF
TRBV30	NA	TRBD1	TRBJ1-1	TGTGCCTGGAGTGTAGACAGGGACACTGAAGCTTTCTTT	CAWSVDRDTEAFF
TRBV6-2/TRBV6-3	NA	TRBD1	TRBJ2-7	TGTGCCAGCAGCTCTGCAGGGGGCACTTACGAGCAGTACTTC	CASSSAGGTYEQYF
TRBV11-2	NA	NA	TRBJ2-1	TGTGCCAGCAGCTCCGCAGGGAACCCCTACAATGAGCAGTTCTTC	CASSSAGNPYNEQFF
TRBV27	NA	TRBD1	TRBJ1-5	TGTGCCAGCAGTTGGACAGGGGCGAATCAGCCCCAGCATTTT	CASSWTGANQPQHF
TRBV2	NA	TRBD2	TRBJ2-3	TGTGCCAGCAGTGAATTAGCGGGGGGCACAGATACGCAGTATTTT	CASSELAGGTDTQYF
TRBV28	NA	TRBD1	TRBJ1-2	TGTGCCAGCAGACCTTGGACAGGGGTCATTTCTAACTATGGCTACACCTTC	CASRPWTGVISNYGYTF
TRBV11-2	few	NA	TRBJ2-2	TGTGCCAGCAGCTTAGCGGGCACCGGGGAGCTGTTTTTT	CASSLAGTGELFF
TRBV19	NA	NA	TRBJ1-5	TGTGCCAGTAGTAACCAGGGGAGCAATCAGCCCCAGCATTTT	CASSNQGSNQPQHF
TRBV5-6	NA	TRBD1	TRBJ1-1	TGTGCCAGCAGTCTAGGGACAGGGTGGATTGAAGCTTTCTTT	CASSLGTGWIEAFF
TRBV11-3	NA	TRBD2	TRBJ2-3	TGTGCCAGCAGCTTGACTAGCAGCACAGATACGCAGTATTTT	CASSLTSSTDTQYF
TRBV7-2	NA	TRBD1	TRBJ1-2	TGTGCCAGCAGCTTAGCGTGGGTGACAGGGGGCGGCTACACCTTC	CASSLAWVTGGGYTF
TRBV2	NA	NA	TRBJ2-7	TGTGCCAGCAGCGAGAGTGGTTCGGGAGAGCAGTACTTC	CASSESGSGEQYF
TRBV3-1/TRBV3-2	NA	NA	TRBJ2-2	TGTGCCAGCAGCCAAATCCCGAACACCGGGGAGCTGTTTTTT	CASSQIPNTGELFF
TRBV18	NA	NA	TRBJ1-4	TGTGCCAGCTCACATTCCTTCAGGGGCGAGACGTGGGAAAAACTGTTTTTT	CASSHSFRGETWEKLFF
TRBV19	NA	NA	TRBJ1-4	TGTGCCAGTAGTCCTGTGACAGACGCAGCTCTAAAACTGTTTTTT	CASSPVTDAALKLFF
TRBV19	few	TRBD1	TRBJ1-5	TGTGCCAGTAGTATACAGGGACAGTCTGTTAATCAGCCCCAGCATTTT	CASSIQGQSVNQPQHF
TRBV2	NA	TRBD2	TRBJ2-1	TGTGCCAGCATCAAGTCGCGGGTAGCGGGATATGAGCAGTTCTTC	CASIKSRVAGYEQFF
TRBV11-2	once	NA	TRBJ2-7	TGTGCCAGCAGCTTAGTAGGTTTCTACGAGCAGTACTTC	CASSLVGFYEQYF
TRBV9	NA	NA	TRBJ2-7	TGTGCCAGCAGCGTAGACTCTCGGGGCGAGCAGTACTTC	CASSVDSRGEQYF
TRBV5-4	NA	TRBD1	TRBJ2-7	TGTGCCAGCAGCTTACAGGGGGGCTACGAGCAGTACTTC	CASSLQGGYEQYF
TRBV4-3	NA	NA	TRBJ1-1	TGCGCCAGCAGCCAAGGTTTAGTCATGAACACTGAAGCTTTCTTT	CASSQGLVMNTEAFF
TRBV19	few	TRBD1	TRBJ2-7	TGTGCCAGTAGTTCCAGGGGGACCTACGAGCAGTACTTC	CASSSRGTYEQYF
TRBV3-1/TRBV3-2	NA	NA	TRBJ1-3	TGTGCCAGCAGCCAAGAAGGTCGGGGAAACACCATATATTTT	CASSQEGRGNTIYF
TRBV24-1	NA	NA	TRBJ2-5	TGTGCCACCAGTGATGGGGTGAAGACCCAAGAGACCCAGTACTTC	CATSDGVKTQETQYF
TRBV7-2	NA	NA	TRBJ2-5	TGTGCCAGCAGCTCGACGGGTGAGGAAGTCCAGTACTTC	CASSSTGEEVQYF
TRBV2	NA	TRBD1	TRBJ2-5	TGTGCCAGCAGTACCGGGACAGGGAGGGTAGGTGAGACCCAGTACTTC	CASSTGTGRVGETQYF
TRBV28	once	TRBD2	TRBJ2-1	TGTGCCAGCAGGCCGCTGGGGGGGGTGAAAAATGAGCAGTTCTTC	CASRPLGGVKNEQFF
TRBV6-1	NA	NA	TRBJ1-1	TGTGCCAGCAGTGAAGCGTCAGAAAGGGAAGCTTTCTTT	CASSEASEREAFF
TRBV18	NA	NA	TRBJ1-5	TGTGCCAGCTCAGCCCTAGATAGCAATCAGCCCCAGCATTTT	CASSALDSNQPQHF
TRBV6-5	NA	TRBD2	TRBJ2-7	TGTGCCAGCAGACAACTAGCGGGGGACTACGAGCAGTACTTC	CASRQLAGDYEQYF
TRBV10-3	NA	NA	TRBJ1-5	TGTGCCATCAGTGAGCGGATTGACGGGAATCAGCCCCAGCATTTT	CAISERIDGNQPQHF
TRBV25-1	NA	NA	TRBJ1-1	TGTGCCAGCAGTGAATCTAAACAGGGGAACACTGAAGCTTTCTTT	CASSESKQGNTEAFF
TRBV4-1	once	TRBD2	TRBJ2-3	TGCGCCAGCAGCCAAGCGGGTCTAGCGGTGACAGATACGCAGTATTTT	CASSQAGLAVTDTQYF
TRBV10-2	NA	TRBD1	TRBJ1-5	TGCGCCAGTGGAGGCGTGGGACAGCATGGGGATTTTAGCAATCAGCCCCAGCATTTT	CASGGVGQHGDFSNQPQHF
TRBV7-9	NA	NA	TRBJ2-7	TGTGCCAGCAGCTTAGCCCCCCGAGAGGGAACCTACGAGCAGTACTTC	CASSLAPREGTYEQYF
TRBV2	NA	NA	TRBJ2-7	TGTGCCAGCAGCCGCGACGGCTACGAGCAGTACTTC	CASSRDGYEQYF
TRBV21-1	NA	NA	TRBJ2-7	TGTGCCAGCAGCAAAGTGGATGACACGCCGACCTACGAGCAGTACTTC	CASSKVDDTPTYEQYF
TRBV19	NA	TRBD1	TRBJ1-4	TGTGCCAGTAGCCGACAGGGGGGGGAAAAACTGTTTTTT	CASSRQGGEKLFF
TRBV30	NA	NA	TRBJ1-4	TGTGCCTGGGGGGGAAGAAGTGAAAAACTGTTTTTT	CAWGGRSEKLFF